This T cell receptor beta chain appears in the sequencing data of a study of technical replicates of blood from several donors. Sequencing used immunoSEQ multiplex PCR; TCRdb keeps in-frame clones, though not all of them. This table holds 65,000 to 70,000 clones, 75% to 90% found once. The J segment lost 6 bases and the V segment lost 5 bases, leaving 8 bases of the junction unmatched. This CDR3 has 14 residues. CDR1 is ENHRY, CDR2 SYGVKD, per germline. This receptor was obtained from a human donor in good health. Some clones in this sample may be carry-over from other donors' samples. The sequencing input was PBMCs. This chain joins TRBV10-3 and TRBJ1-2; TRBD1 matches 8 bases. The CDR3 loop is CAISTGGSSNGYTF. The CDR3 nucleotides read TGTGCCATCAGTACAGGGGGAAGTTCCAATGGCTACACCTTC.